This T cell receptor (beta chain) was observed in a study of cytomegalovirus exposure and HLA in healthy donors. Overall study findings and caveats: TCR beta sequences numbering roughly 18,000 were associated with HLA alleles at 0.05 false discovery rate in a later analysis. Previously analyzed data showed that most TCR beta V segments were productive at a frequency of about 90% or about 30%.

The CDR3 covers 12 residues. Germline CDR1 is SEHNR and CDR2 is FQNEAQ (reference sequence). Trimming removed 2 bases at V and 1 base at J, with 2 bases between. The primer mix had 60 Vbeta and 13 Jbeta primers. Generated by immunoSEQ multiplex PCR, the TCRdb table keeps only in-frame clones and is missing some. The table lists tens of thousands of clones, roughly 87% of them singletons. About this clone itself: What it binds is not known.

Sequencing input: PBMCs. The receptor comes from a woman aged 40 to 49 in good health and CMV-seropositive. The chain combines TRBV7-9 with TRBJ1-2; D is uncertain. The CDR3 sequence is CASSLLNYGYTF. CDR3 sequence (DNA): TGTGCCAGCAGCTTACTTAACTATGGCTACACCTTC.